Listed below are T cell receptor beta chains from one sample, sequenced in a study of blood T cell repertoires in COVID-19. Assay: immunoSEQ multiplex PCR; the TCRdb copy retains only in-frame clones and omits some. The sample has about 68,000 clones; 84% are singletons. The specimen was peripheral blood. Receptors originate from a man aged 45-60 years with active COVID-19. CDR3s leave out the opening cysteine and the closing phenylalanine or tryptophan.

TRBJ2-7 | TRBV3-1/TRBV3-2 | ASSRQGSYEQY
TRBJ2-1 | TRBV13 | ASSPGTSGSNEQF
TRBJ1-3 | TRBV5-6 | ASSSTGTGNTIY
TRBJ2-1 | TRBV12-3/TRBV12-4 | ASSREREGRQF
TRBJ2-1 | TRBV5-1 | ASSLGLADYSYNEQF
TRBJ2-2 | TRBV5-1 | ASSPLVNTGELF
TRBJ2-1 | TRBV19 | ASSILSGAELQF
TRBJ1-6 | TRBV11-2 | ASSSRYGGNSPLH
TRBJ2-5 | TRBV27 | ASSLSGPGDYQETQY
TRBJ1-4 | TRBV4-2 | ASSLRTGREKLF
TRBJ2-2 | TRBV11-3 | ASSQGQVNTGELF
TRBJ1-4 | TRBV5-1 | ASSLGQGDGKLF
TRBJ1-5 | TRBV19 | ASSIGVGVSFSQPQH
TRBJ1-1 | TRBV10-3 | AIRLAPGTEAF
TRBJ2-3 | TRBV19 | ASSIFSGGSTDTQY
TRBJ2-5 | TRBV6-5 | ASSPGQGQTQY
TRBJ1-6 | TRBV10-1 | ASSSGSSYNSPLH
TRBJ2-3 | TRBV7-7 | ASSQGDKKTDTQY
TRBJ2-7 | TRBV27 | ASSFGSTYEQY
TRBJ2-7 | TRBV9 | ASSVTPLGTGSAEQY
TRBJ1-1 | TRBV5-4 | ASSSRGLAEAF
TRBJ1-1 | TRBV29-1 | SVVVIPGANTEAF
TRBJ2-2 | TRBV5-1 | ASSLAGQGATGELF
TRBJ2-2 | TRBV6-4 | ASSGTSGTGELF
TRBJ1-2 | TRBV6-5 | ASSYSSGQVFYGYT
TRBJ2-3 | TRBV9 | ASSVGGGDTQY
TRBJ1-1 | TRBV19 | ASSIEGRMNTEAF
TRBJ2-7 | TRBV7-9 | ASSPRSATGAEQY
TRBJ1-3 | TRBV4-1 | ASSQAETANTIY
TRBJ2-2 | TRBV2 | ASTANSGGATGELF
TRBJ1-2 | TRBV7-2 | ASSSSGTGLVRGYT
TRBJ1-1 | TRBV25-1 | ASSGGGWGTEAF
TRBJ1-2 | TRBV6-5 | ASSYSDRRFGYT
TRBJ2-7 | TRBV12-5 | ASGPHPGLASYEQY
TRBJ1-1 | TRBV7-6 | ASSRGTANTEAF
TRBJ1-2 | TRBV6-5 | ASSYSAGEQNYGYT
TRBJ1-5 | TRBV30 | AWSVRGSYQPQH
TRBJ2-1 | TRBV29-1 | SASSGYNEQF
TRBJ2-2 | TRBV5-4 | ASSLLTGELF
TRBJ2-7 | TRBV16 | ASSQPTGASRYEQY
TRBJ2-3 | TRBV5-4 | ASSFRQGATDTQY
TRBJ2-1 | TRBV4-1 | ASSLTGTSGRAYNEQF
TRBJ2-5 | TRBV5-6 | ASSLVRRGETQY
TRBJ1-5 | TRBV7-9 | ASSGGGGGDQPQH
TRBJ2-1 | TRBV5-4 | ASTFGLAGVNEQF
TRBJ1-6 | TRBV15 | ATSSGQTFSPLH
TRBJ2-2 | TRBV3-1/TRBV3-2 | ASRSRGSNTGELF
TRBJ2-1 | TRBV7-8 | ASSLDGRDLYNEQF
TRBJ2-5 | TRBV6-5 | ASSYTDQETQY
TRBJ2-2 | TRBV7-2 | ASSLRGTAGELF
TRBJ2-5 | TRBV5-5 | ASSPEGTIQETQY
TRBJ1-4 | TRBV3-1/TRBV3-2 | ASSQGRSGGEKLF
TRBJ2-7 | TRBV27 | ASGHGYEQY
TRBJ1-6 | TRBV27 | ASSFRRGNSPLH